One sample yielded the 23 T cell receptor beta chains listed below, sequenced in a study of blood T cell repertoires in COVID-19. Profiled with immunoSEQ multiplex PCR; TCRdb holds only in-frame clones, not every one. The sample consists of 250,000 to 350,000 clones, under 85% of them appearing once. The specimen was peripheral blood. Receptors were obtained from a human donor with COVID-19, enrolled during active disease. The donor label of this sample is uncertain.

The CDR3 nucleotides read TGTGCCAGCAGCTTAGTCAGGGGGAACACTGAAGCTTTCTTT. This sequence encodes CASSLVRGNTEAFF. This chain connects TRBV7-2 to TRBJ1-1; D might be TRBD1 (6 bases). V lost 1 base to trimming and J lost 1 base, with 7 bases between them. CDR1 is SGHTA, CDR2 FQGNSA, per germline. The CDR3 has 14 residues.

This clone was observed a few times. As DNA, the CDR3 is TGTGCCAGCAGGGAATTAAACCTATCGGGCTACACCTTC. Protein product: CASRELNLSGYTF. The J gene is TRBJ1-2, the V gene TRBV2; D not resolved. Germline CDR1 SNHLY, CDR2 FYNNEI. The CDR3 is made up of 13 amino acids. The V end lost 6 bases, the J end lost 8 bases, and 16 bases lay between the germline ends.

The CDR3 here is CASSLTRATEAFF. The CDR3 coding sequence is TGTGCCAGCAGTCTCACTAGGGCCACTGAAGCTTTCTTT. The chain recombines TRBV28 with TRBJ1-1; D call uncertain. Trimming shortened V by 5 bases and J by 4 bases, and 11 bases separated the two germline ends. Per germline, CDR1 MDHEN and CDR2 SYDVKM. The CDR3 totals 13 residues.

This rearrangement joins TRBV27 to TRBJ1-2, with D tentatively TRBD1 (6 bases). This CDR3 contains 15 residues. V lost 1 base and J lost 3, with 12 bases in between. Germline loops: CDR1 MNHEY, CDR2 SMNVEV (reference sequence). CDR3 nucleotide sequence: TGTGCCAGCAGTTTATTAGCCAGGGGTGACTATGGCTACACCTTC. Protein sequence: CASSLLARGDYGYTF.

J is TRBJ2-1 and V is TRBV10-3; 7 bases match TRBD2. The V segment lost 4 bases and the J segment 8 bases; nucleotides outside the gene matches: 8. Germline loops: CDR1 ENHRY, CDR2 SYGVKD. This CDR3 region has 14 residues. CDR3 region: CAISVGGSRDEQFF. The DNA of the CDR3 is TGTGCCATCAGTGTGGGCGGGAGCAGGGATGAGCAGTTCTTC.

The gene calls are TRBV6-1 and TRBJ1-1, with D unresolved. The CDR3 sequence is 13 residues long. Per the germline V gene, CDR1 is MNHNS and CDR2 is SASEGT. V lost 2 bases to trimming and J lost 5 bases, with 9 bases between them. The CDR3 here is CASSENYGTEAFF. CDR3 nucleotides: TGTGCCAGCAGTGAAAATTACGGTACTGAAGCTTTCTTT.

The chain carries TRBV19 and TRBJ1-5; unclear D gene. CDR3 length equals 12 residues. Germline V gene lookup returns CDR1 LNHDA and CDR2 SQIVND (reference sequence). V was pared by 3 bases and J by 7 bases, with 7 bases between. The CDR3 DNA reads TGTGCCAGTAGTATTGCAGGACAGCCCCAGCATTTT. Protein product: CASSIAGQPQHF.

The chain joins TRBV27 to TRBJ1-1, with 7 bases aligning to TRBD1. In germline, CDR1 is MNHEY, CDR2 SMNVEV (reference sequence). The CDR3 covers 14 residues. V lost 6 bases to trimming and J lost 6 bases; unmatched junction nucleotides: 10. The CDR3 region is CASSLGTAGAEAFF. The CDR3 DNA follows: TGTGCCAGCAGCCTCGGGACAGCAGGCGCTGAAGCTTTCTTT.

The gene calls are TRBV3-1 (or the pseudogene TRBV3-2) and TRBJ2-7; 7 bases match TRBD2. This CDR3 region has 17 residues. The germline V gene encodes CDR1 LGHDT and CDR2 YNNKEL (reference sequence). Trimming cost V 4 bases and J 6 bases; bases outside gene matches: 18. CDR3 DNA: TGTGCCAGCAGCCCACTCGCCGGGCTAGCGGACCCTTCCGAGCAGTACTTC. This gives the protein CASSPLAGLADPSEQYF.

The chain couples TRBV7-6 to TRBJ1-2; the D gene is possibly TRBD1 (5 bases). Trimming shortened V by 5 bases and J by 1 base, and 14 bases separated the two germline ends. CDR3 length equals 15 residues. Per the germline V gene, CDR1 is SGHVS and CDR2 is FNYEAQ. CDR3 sequence: CASSPGPTVNYGYTF. CDR3 nucleotide sequence: TGTGCCAGCAGCCCCGGACCGACAGTTAACTATGGCTACACCTTC. Variable domain in full (rest from reference TRBV7-6 and TRBJ1-2): GAGVSQSPRYKVTKRGQDVALRCDPISGHVSLYWYRQALGQGPEFLTYFNYEAQQDKSGLPNDRFSAERPEGSISTLTIQRTEQRDSAMYRCASSPGPTVNYGYTFGSGTRLTVV.

This clone has only a few counts. The chain links TRBV11-1 to TRBJ2-7; maybe TRBD2 (7 bases). CDR1 is SGHAT and CDR2 is FQDESV in the germline V gene (reference sequence). V was shortened by 5 bases and J by 2 bases, with 16 bases between the two germline ends. This CDR3 is 15 amino acids long. CDR3 in amino acids: CASSGGLAAAYEQYF. The CDR3 DNA reads as TGTGCCAGCAGCGGGGGGCTAGCGGCCGCCTACGAGCAGTACTTC.

The chain is built from TRBV6-6 and TRBJ1-5; TRBD1 aligns across 9 bases. J was trimmed by 0 bases and V by 11 bases; bases with no gene match: 5. There are 14 residues in the CDR3. Germline-derived CDR1 and CDR2 are MNHNY and SVGAGI (reference sequence). CDR3 DNA sequence: TGTGCCGGAGGGACAGGGCATAGCAATCAGCCCCAGCATTTT. Translating gives CAGGTGHSNQPQHF.

The rearrangement joins TRBV27 to TRBJ1-1, with a tentative D call TRBD1 (6 bases). Germline loops: CDR1 MNHEY, CDR2 SMNVEV (reference sequence). This CDR3 comprises 16 residues. Trimming removed 5 bases at V and 4 bases at J, with 20 bases between. CDR3: CASSTQGQKGSTEAFF. The CDR3 region has the DNA TGTGCCAGCAGTACACAGGGACAAAAAGGGAGCACTGAAGCTTTCTTT.

The CDR3 nucleotides read TGTGCCACCGACGTACCGGGACATCCCTACGAGCAGTACTTC. Its protein product is CATDVPGHPYEQYF. The chain carries TRBV25-1 and TRBJ2-7; D is possibly TRBD1 (6 bases). Trimming took 10 bases from V and 2 from J, leaving 18 bases between them. There are 14 residues in the CDR3. CDR1 and CDR2 (germline): MGHDK, SYGVNS.

The V call is TRBV10-2, the J call TRBJ1-2; perhaps TRBD1 as D (6 bases). Looked up from germline, CDR1 is WSHSY and CDR2 is SAAADI. CDR3 length: 15 amino acids. Trimming cost V 3 bases and J 7 bases, with 18 bases left between them. The CDR3 DNA sequence: TGCGCCAGCAGTGAAACACAGGGTATATCGTCTGGCTACACCTTC. Translated, it gives CASSETQGISSGYTF.

The rearrangement uses TRBV24-1 and TRBJ2-7, with 8 positions matching TRBD1. The CDR3 is made up of 13 amino acids. Germline V gene sequence: CDR1 KGHDR, CDR2 SFDVKD. J lost 8 bases, V lost 1 base, and 3 bases had no gene match. The CDR3 DNA reads as TGTGCCACCAGTGATTTCCAGGGGGCTAAGCAGTACTTC. Amino acids: CATSDFQGAKQYF.

The rearrangement links TRBV15 to TRBJ1-5, with 8 bases identical to TRBD1. Trimming took 5 bases from V and 6 from J; bases not matched to a gene: 9. CDR3 length equals 15 residues. Per the germline V gene, CDR1 is LNHNV and CDR2 is YYDKDF (reference sequence). The CDR3 DNA reads as TGTGCCACCAGCCCCGAGACAGGGGTCCCTCAGCCCCAGCATTTT. Its translation is CATSPETGVPQPQHF.

The rearrangement uses TRBV11-3 and TRBJ2-7; D may be TRBD2 (7 bases). The germline V and J ends were trimmed by 5 bases and 5 bases, with 16 bases remaining between them. This CDR3 has 14 residues. Germline V lookup: CDR1 SGHNT, CDR2 YENEEA. The CDR3 nucleotides are TGTGCCAGCAGCCCTTCCCGGGGGGCCGACGAGCAGTACTTC. This translates into CASSPSRGADEQYF.

This clone has more than one count but fewer than ten. The chain uses TRBV7-2 and TRBJ1-2, with no clear D. Looked up from germline, CDR1 is SGHTA and CDR2 is FQGNSA. V dropped 3 bases and J dropped 0 bases, with 5 bases sitting between them. The CDR3 has 13 residues. The CDR3 nucleotides are TGTGCCAGCAGCTTCGGTCCTAACTATGGCTACACCTTC. It is translated as CASSFGPNYGYTF. Full variable domain (remainder filled in from reference TRBV7-2 and TRBJ1-2): GAGVSQSPSNKVTEKGKDVELRCDPISGHTALYWYRQSLGQGLEFLIYFQGNSAPDKSGLPSDRFSAERTGGSVSTLTIQRTQQEDSAVYLCASSFGPNYGYTFGSGTRLTVV.

The chain has TRBV24-1 and TRBJ2-1; D unclear. With 1 base removed from V and 4 bases from J, the gap between germline ends came to 10 bases. The CDR3 is made up of 15 amino acids. Germline V gene lookup returns CDR1 KGHDR and CDR2 SFDVKD. CDR3 region: CATSDFDTRYNEQFF. The CDR3 DNA sequence: TGTGCCACCAGTGATTTCGACACCAGGTACAATGAGCAGTTCTTC.

This clone was seen just once. V gene TRBV3-1 (or the pseudogene TRBV3-2) combines with J gene TRBJ2-1, with TRBD2 as a possible D gene (6 bases). The CDR3 is made up of 15 amino acids. Germline CDR1 reads LGHDT; CDR2 reads YNNKEL (reference sequence). The V and J ends lost 2 bases and 5 bases respectively, with 13 bases between them. For the CDR3, the DNA is TGTGCCAGCAGCCAACGCGGGACCGAGAACAATGAGCAGTTCTTC. Its protein is CASSQRGTENNEQFF.

This sequence joins TRBV7-8 and TRBJ2-2; 7 bases align to TRBD1. Looked up from germline, CDR1 is SGHVS and CDR2 is FQNEAQ. The junction had 7 bases not matched to a gene; V was cut back by 5 bases and J by 1 base. This CDR3 has 16 amino acids. CDR3 coding DNA: TGTGCCAGCAGCCCCCGGGCAGGGGGGAACACCGGGGAGCTGTTTTTT. Protein sequence: CASSPRAGGNTGELFF.

This clone was seen just once. The chain recombines TRBV11-3 with TRBJ2-7, with 9 bases fitting TRBD1. V was clipped by 5 bases and J by 0 bases; unmatched bases: 2. This CDR3 has 14 amino acids. CDR1 is SGHNT and CDR2 is YENEEA in the germline V gene. The CDR3 DNA is TGTGCCAGCAGCAAGGACAGGGGCTCCTACGAGCAGTACTTC. Protein: CASSKDRGSYEQYF.